Each of the 24 T cell receptor beta chains below was sequenced from the same sample in a study of blood T cell repertoires in COVID-19. The data were produced by immunoSEQ multiplex PCR, yet TCRdb's version contains in-frame clones alone and is incomplete. Of under 250,000 clones listed, 80% to 90% are singletons. What was sequenced was PBMCs or T cells enriched from blood (not recorded which). The receptor set was obtained from a woman aged 40 to 50 who had been exposed to COVID-19.

The chain links TRBV28 to TRBJ2-1; D uncertain. V was shortened by 2 bases and J by 8 bases, with 10 bases between the two germline ends. Germline loops: CDR1 MDHEN, CDR2 SYDVKM. The CDR3 is 13 amino acids. The CDR3 loop reads CASSLGYRDEQFF. DNA for the CDR3: TGTGCCAGCAGTTTAGGTTATCGAGATGAGCAGTTCTTC.

Worth noting for this clone: Germline is not matched at one junction end, which may reflect a read error. V usage is TRBV28 and J usage is TRBJ1-5, with D possibly being TRBD1 (6 bases). The CDR3 extends over 17 amino acids. Looked up from germline, CDR1 is MDHEN and CDR2 is SYDVKM. Here the CDR3 reads CASSFAPGDFRNQPQHF. The CDR3 DNA sequence: TGTGCGAGCAGTTTCGCCCCAGGGGATTTTCGCAATCAGCCCCAGCATTTT.

This chain joins TRBV9 and TRBJ1-1; D might be TRBD1 (6 bases). V gave up 3 bases and J gave up 4 bases, with 13 bases separating them. From germline, CDR1 is SGDLS and CDR2 YYNGEE. CDR3 length: 14 residues. CDR3 DNA: TGTGCCAGCAGCGCATCCGGGACAATCACTGAAGCTTTCTTT. It codes for CASSASGTITEAFF.

This clone has just a few counts. The rearrangement joins TRBV7-9 to TRBJ1-2; 7 bases agree with TRBD1. The germline V gene has CDR1 SEHNR and CDR2 FQNEAQ (reference sequence). This CDR3 contains 14 residues. The V segment lost 1 base and the J segment 10 bases; nucleotides outside the gene matches: 9. For the CDR3, the DNA is TGTGCCAGCAGCTTAGTTGCGACAGGGCATGACTACACCTTC. Its protein product is CASSLVATGHDYTF.

Concerning this clone: Sequence at one end of the junction differs from germline and may be a read error. The chain uses TRBV5-1 and TRBJ2-5; 11 bases match TRBD2. Germline CDR1 is SGHRS and CDR2 is YFSETQ. The CDR3 length is 14 residues. This chain's CDR3 is CASSRTSGQETQYF. In DNA, the CDR3 is TGTGCCAGCAGCAGGACTAGCGGGCAAGAGACCCAGTACTTC.

The table lists this clone with a count of one. The chain employs TRBV5-6 and TRBJ1-2; D is unresolved. V lost 3 bases and J lost 7, with 19 bases in between. The CDR3 runs 15 residues. Germline values: CDR1 SGHDT, CDR2 YYEEEE. For the CDR3, the DNA is TGTGCCAGCAGCTCACCCTCTAGGGAGTCGAGTGGCTACACCTTC. Translating it yields CASSSPSRESSGYTF.

This chain joins TRBV6-4 and TRBJ2-5; D possibly corresponds to TRBD2 (6 bases). From germline, CDR1 is MRHNA and CDR2 SNTAGT. The CDR3 runs to 13 residues. Trimming left V 4 bases short and J 5 bases short, with 11 bases between. The CDR3 region has the DNA TGTGCCAGCAGTGTGATGGGGGGTGAGACCCAGTACTTC. It encodes CASSVMGGETQYF.

This clone appeared a single time. The gene calls are TRBV7-8 and TRBJ1-2; the D gene is possibly TRBD1 (5 bases). V lost 3 bases to trimming and J lost 8 bases, with 10 bases between them. In germline, CDR1 is SGHVS, CDR2 FQNEAQ. This CDR3 has 12 residues. The CDR3: CASSLGGWGYTF. In DNA form, the CDR3 reads TGTGCCAGCAGCTTGGGGGGATGGGGCTACACCTTC.

The V call is TRBV2, the J call TRBJ2-3, with 8 bases identical to TRBD1. The CDR3 contains 14 residues. After removal of 6 bases from V and 4 bases from J, the junction contained 6 bases not matched to a gene. Germline assignment: CDR1 SNHLY and CDR2 FYNNEI. In DNA form, the CDR3 reads TGTGCCAGCAGCGGCAGGGGGCACGCAGATACGCAGTATTTT. Translation gives CASSGRGHADTQYF.

This clone was counted a single time. The rearrangement links TRBV6-6 to TRBJ1-2, with D possibly matching TRBD1 (5 bases). The germline CDR1 and CDR2 sequences are MNHNY and SVGAGI (reference sequence). The CDR3 is 13 residues long. V lost 4 bases, J lost 4 bases, and 10 bases lay in between. In DNA form, the CDR3 reads TGTGCCAGCAGTTTGGGGGGGGGCTATGGCTACACCTTC. Translation: CASSLGGGYGYTF.

The rearrangement links TRBV5-8 to TRBJ1-2, with 7 bases identical to TRBD1. CDR1 is SGHTS, CDR2 YDEGEE, per germline. Germline trimming cut 6 bases from V and 1 base from J; bases unmatched to any gene: 6. The CDR3 has 14 amino acids. The CDR3 DNA sequence: TGTGCCAGCATCCGGGACAGCAATAACTATGGCTACACCTTC. Translation gives CASIRDSNNYGYTF.

The chain is built from TRBV5-1 and TRBJ2-7; 13 bases fit TRBD2. The CDR3 extends over 18 amino acids. Germline V gives CDR1 SGHRS, CDR2 YFSETQ. The CDR3 region is CASSPRGTSGISSYEQYV. In nucleotides, the CDR3 is TGTGCCAGCAGCCCTCGTGGGACTAGCGGGATAAGCTCCTACGAGCAGTACGTC.

The chain has TRBV14 and TRBJ2-7, with TRBD1 matching over 7 bases. Trimming cost V 4 bases and J 4 bases; bases outside gene matches: 7. Germline V CDR1 and CDR2: SGHDN, FVKESK. The CDR3 covers 14 residues. The chain's CDR3 is CASSPYRGVYEQYF. The CDR3 nucleotides are TGTGCCAGCAGCCCGTACAGGGGAGTATACGAGCAGTACTTC.

The genes are TRBV30 and TRBJ1-4, with 10 nucleotides matching TRBD1. The CDR3 loop spans 19 amino acids. From germline, CDR1 is GTSNPN and CDR2 SVGIG (reference sequence). V gave up 0 bases and J gave up 7 bases; unmatched junction bases: 17. CDR3: CAWSVTRTGGPLRFEKLFF. DNA of the CDR3: TGTGCCTGGAGTGTGACTAGGACAGGGGGTCCCCTCCGGTTTGAAAAACTGTTTTTT.

J is TRBJ1-2 and V is TRBV3-1 (or the pseudogene TRBV3-2); a possible D gene is TRBD1 (6 bases). The V and J ends lost 1 base and 8 bases respectively, with 11 bases between them. Germline assignment: CDR1 LGHDT and CDR2 YNNKEL (reference sequence). The CDR3 length is 13 residues. CDR3 amino acids: CASSQGSQGGYTF. In DNA form, the CDR3 reads TGTGCCAGCAGCCAAGGGTCCCAGGGGGGCTACACCTTC.

This clone was counted a few times. The chain uses TRBV7-2 and TRBJ1-1, with D uncertain. Trimming took off 3 bases at V and 3 bases at J, with 17 bases between the two ends. This CDR3 is built from 16 residues. The germline CDR1 and CDR2 sequences are SGHTA and FQGNSA. In nucleotides, the CDR3 is TGTGCCAGCAGCTTTGGCAGCTACTTTCGGGACACTGAAGCTTTCTTT. Translated, it gives CASSFGSYFRDTEAFF.

V and J are TRBV5-1 and TRBJ2-7, with 9 positions matching TRBD1. Per the germline V gene, CDR1 is SGHRS and CDR2 is YFSETQ. V lost 4 bases and J lost 3; bases outside the gene matches: 5. The CDR3 runs 14 residues. CDR3 DNA sequence: TGCGCCAGCAGCCCCGGGACAGGGTACTACGAGCAGTACTTC. It codes for CASSPGTGYYEQYF.

DNA of the CDR3: TGTGCCAGCAGTTACCGGCAGGGTGTTGGCGAGCAGTACTTC. It yields the protein CASSYRQGVGEQYF. The rearrangement uses TRBV6-2 or TRBV6-3 and TRBJ2-7, with D perhaps TRBD1 (5 bases). This CDR3 comprises 14 residues. Trimming took off 2 bases at V and 6 bases at J, with 14 bases between the two ends. Germline CDR1 and CDR2: MNHEY and SVGEGT.

The chain uses TRBV28 and TRBJ1-4; 10 positions agree with TRBD1. Trimming took 3 bases from V and 7 from J; bases not matched to a gene: 11. The length of the CDR3 is 17 residues. Germline V gene lookup returns CDR1 MDHEN and CDR2 SYDVKM. CDR3: CASSFHTAGTGVEKLFF. The CDR3, as DNA: TGTGCCAGCAGTTTCCATACGGCGGGGACAGGGGTTGAAAAACTGTTTTTT.

The V call is TRBV11-3, the J call TRBJ1-1; 8 bases fit TRBD1. In germline, CDR1 is SGHNT, CDR2 YENEEA. The CDR3 extends over 14 amino acids. Trimming cost V 6 bases and J 5 bases; bases outside gene matches: 8. CDR3 DNA: TGTGCCAGCAGTTTATTCCAGGGGGCAACTGAAGCTTTCTTT. It translates to CASSLFQGATEAFF.

This chain joins TRBV5-4 and TRBJ1-6; D might be TRBD1 (6 bases). The germline V and J ends were trimmed by 4 bases and 10 bases, with 12 bases remaining between them. Per the germline V gene, CDR1 is SGHNT and CDR2 is YYREEE (reference sequence). CDR3 length: 13 residues. CDR3 nucleotides: TGTGCCAGCAGCCACGGACAGCCCTCACCCCTCCACTTT. This gives the protein CASSHGQPSPLHF.

The rearrangement links TRBV28 to TRBJ1-2, with a tentative D call TRBD1 (6 bases). V lost 4 bases to trimming and J lost 8 bases, with 14 bases between them. The CDR3 runs 13 residues. The germline V gene has CDR1 MDHEN and CDR2 SYDVKM. This CDR3 reads CASSSGTSRGYTF. The CDR3 nucleotides are TGTGCCAGCAGTTCCGGGACATCGAGGGGCTACACCTTC.

The table lists this clone with a count of one. This rearrangement joins TRBV18 to TRBJ2-3; possibly TRBD2 for D (6 bases). The CDR3 is made up of 15 amino acids. V lost 2 bases, J lost 6 bases, and 15 bases lay in between. Germline V gene data show CDR1 as KGHSH and CDR2 as LQKENI. The CDR3 sequence: CASSPNDPGGDTQYF. CDR3 DNA: TGTGCCAGCTCACCAAACGACCCTGGGGGGGATACGCAGTATTTT.

This clone has only one observation. This chain links TRBV28 with TRBJ1-2; TRBD1 is a possible D gene (6 bases). With 6 bases removed from V and 4 bases from J, the gap between germline ends came to 15 bases. The CDR3 totals 14 residues. CDR1 is MDHEN and CDR2 is SYDVKM in the germline V gene. CDR3: CASSYPQGSYGYTF. The CDR3 DNA follows: TGTGCCAGCAGCTACCCCCAGGGGTCCTATGGCTACACCTTC.